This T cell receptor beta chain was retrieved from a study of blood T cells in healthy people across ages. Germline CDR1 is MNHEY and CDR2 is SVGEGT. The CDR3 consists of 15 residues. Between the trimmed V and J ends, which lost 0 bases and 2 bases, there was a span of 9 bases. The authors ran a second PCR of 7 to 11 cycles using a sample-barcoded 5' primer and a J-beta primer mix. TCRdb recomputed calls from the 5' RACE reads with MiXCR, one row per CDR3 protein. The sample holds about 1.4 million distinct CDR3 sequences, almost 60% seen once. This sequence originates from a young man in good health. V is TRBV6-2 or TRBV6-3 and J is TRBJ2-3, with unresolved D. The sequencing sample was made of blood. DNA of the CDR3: TGTGCCAGCAGTTACTCGCAGATTCCCACAGATACGCAGTATTTT. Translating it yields CASSYSQIPTDTQYF.